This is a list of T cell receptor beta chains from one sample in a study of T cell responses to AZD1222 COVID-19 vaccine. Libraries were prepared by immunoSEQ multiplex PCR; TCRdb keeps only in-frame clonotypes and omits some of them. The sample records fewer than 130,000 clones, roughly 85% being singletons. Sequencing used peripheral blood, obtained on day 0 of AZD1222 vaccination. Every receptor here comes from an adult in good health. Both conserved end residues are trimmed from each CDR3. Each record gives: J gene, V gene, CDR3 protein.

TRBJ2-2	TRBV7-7	ASSLAPAWAGELF
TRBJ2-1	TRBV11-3	ASSFLAGDYNEQF
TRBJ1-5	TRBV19	ASTTLGRGAQPQH
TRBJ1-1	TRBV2	ASNVGGVNTEAF
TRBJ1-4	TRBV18	ASSLGQGEKLF
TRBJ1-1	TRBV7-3	ASSLERNTEAF
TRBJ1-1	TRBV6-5	ASLLWDLQAF
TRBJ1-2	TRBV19	ASSAQGGGYGYT
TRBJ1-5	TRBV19	ASTGAGRRQPQH
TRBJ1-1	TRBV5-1	ASSLLGGRNTEAF
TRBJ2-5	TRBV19	ASSIGYGPQETQY
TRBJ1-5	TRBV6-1	ASSEARRTGNQPQH
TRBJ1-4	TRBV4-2	ASSQDPIQGATNEKLF
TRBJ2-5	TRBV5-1	ASSLERQETQY
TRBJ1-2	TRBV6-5	ASSPSDYGYT
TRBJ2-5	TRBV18	ASSPRFSGSGETQY
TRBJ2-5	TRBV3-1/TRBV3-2	ASGSPPGPSD
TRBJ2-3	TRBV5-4	ASSRGVLSTDTQY
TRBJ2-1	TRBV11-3	ASSLSARNEQF
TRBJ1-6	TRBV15	ATSARTSPLH
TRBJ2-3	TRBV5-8	ASSLLASTDTQY
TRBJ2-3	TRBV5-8	ASSLIDTQY
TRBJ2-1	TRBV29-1	SVDGGYNEQF
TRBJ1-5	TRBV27	ASSLLGSQPQH
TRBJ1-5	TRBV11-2	ASSFVPGPNQPQH
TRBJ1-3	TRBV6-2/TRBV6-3	ASSGTAARSGNTIY
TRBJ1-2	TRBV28	ASSPLGYGYT
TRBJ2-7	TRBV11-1	ASSLETLGEQY
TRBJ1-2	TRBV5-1	ASSLGTANYGYT
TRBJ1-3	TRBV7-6	ASSLQGSGGNTIY
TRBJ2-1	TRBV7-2	ASTLAGGYNEQF
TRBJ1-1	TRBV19	ASSMRVETEAF
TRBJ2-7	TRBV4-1	ASSQGGTGPYEQY
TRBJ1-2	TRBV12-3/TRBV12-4	ASSLTANYGYT
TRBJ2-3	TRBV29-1	SVSGGGLTDTQY
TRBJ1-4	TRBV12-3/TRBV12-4	ASSTWAHEKLF
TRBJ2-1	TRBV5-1	ASSLSLAGLNEQF
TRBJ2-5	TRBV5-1	ASTYLAGNQETQY
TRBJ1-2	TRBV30	AWSVRGKGYGYT
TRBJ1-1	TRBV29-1	SVGWGDTEAF
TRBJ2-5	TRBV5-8	ASSPGPDQETQY
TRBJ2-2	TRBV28	ASHRGLGELF